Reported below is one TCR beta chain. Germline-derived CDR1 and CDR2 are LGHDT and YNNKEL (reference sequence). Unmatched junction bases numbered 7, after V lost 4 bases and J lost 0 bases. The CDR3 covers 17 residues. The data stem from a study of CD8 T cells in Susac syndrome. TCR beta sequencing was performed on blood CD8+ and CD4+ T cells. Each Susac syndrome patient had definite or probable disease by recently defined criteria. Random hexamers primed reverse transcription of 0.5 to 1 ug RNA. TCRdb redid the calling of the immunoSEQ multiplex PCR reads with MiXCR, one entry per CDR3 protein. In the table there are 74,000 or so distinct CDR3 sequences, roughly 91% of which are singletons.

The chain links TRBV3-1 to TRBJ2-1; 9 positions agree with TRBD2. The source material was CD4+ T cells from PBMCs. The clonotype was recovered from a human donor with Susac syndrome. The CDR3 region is CASSLSGGRSSYNEQFF. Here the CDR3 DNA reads TGTGCCAGCAGCCTTAGCGGGGGCCGGAGCTCCTACAATGAGCAGTTCTTC.